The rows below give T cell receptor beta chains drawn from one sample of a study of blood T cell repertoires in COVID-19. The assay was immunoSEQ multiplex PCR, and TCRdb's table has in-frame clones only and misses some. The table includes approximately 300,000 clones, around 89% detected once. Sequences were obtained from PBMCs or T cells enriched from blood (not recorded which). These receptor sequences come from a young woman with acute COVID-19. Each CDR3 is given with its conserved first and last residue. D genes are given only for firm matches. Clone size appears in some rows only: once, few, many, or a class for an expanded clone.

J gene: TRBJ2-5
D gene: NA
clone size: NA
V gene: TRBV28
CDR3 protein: CASSFGETQYF
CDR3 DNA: TGTGCCAGCAGTTTCGGAGAGACCCAGTACTTC

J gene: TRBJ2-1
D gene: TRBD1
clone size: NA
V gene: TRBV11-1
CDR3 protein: CASSQTGAASNEQFF
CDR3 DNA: TGTGCCAGCAGTCAGACAGGGGCCGCCTCCAATGAGCAGTTCTTC

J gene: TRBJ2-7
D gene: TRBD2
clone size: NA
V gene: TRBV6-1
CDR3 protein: CASSELTSGTSRNEQYF
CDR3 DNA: TGTGCCAGCAGTGAATTAACCTCCGGGACTAGTCGTAACGAGCAGTACTTC

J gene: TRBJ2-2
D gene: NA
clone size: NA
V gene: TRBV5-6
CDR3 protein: CASSWAGQPNTGELFF
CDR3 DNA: TGTGCCAGCAGCTGGGCGGGCCAGCCGAACACCGGGGAGCTGTTTTTT

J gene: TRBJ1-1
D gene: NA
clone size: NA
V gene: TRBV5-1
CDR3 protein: CASSRFRRIRNTEAFF
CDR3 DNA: TGCGCCAGCAGCCGCTTTAGGAGGATTAGGAACACTGAAGCTTTCTTT

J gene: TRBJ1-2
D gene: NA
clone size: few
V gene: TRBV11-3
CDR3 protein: CASSLGGLYGYTF
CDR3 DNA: TGTGCCAGCAGCCTAGGGGGGCTTTATGGCTACACCTTC

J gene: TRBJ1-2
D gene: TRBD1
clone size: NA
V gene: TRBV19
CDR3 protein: CASITPGQSYGYTF
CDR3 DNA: TGTGCCAGTATTACCCCGGGACAGTCGTATGGCTACACCTTC

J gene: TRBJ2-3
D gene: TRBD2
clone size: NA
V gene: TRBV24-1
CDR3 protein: CATSDPGTSYRDTQYF
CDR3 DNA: TGTGCCACCAGTGATCCCGGGACTAGTTATCGAGATACGCAGTATTTT

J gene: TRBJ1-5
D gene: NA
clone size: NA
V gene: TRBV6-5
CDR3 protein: CASTGTGDQPQHF
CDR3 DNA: TGTGCCAGCACCGGCACGGGAGATCAGCCCCAGCATTTT

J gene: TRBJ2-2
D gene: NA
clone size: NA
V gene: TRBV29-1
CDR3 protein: CSVSREATGELFF
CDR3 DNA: TGCAGCGTTTCCAGGGAGGCCACCGGGGAGCTGTTTTTT

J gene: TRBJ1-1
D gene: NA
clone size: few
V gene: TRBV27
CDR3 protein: CASSFQDSSEAFF
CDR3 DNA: TGTGCCAGCAGTTTCCAGGACAGCTCTGAAGCTTTCTTT

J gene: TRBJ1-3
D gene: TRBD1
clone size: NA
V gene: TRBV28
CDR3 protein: CASSGDRGFGQTGNTIYF
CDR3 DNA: TGTGCCAGCAGTGGGGACAGGGGTTTTGGGCAGACTGGAAACACCATATATTTT

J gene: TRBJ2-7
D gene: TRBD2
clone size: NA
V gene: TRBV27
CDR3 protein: CASSLGLAGGYEQYF
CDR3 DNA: TGTGCCAGCAGCCTTGGGCTAGCGGGAGGGTACGAGCAGTACTTC

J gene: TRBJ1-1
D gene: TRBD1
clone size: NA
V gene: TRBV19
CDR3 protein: CASSKGQGGNTEAFF
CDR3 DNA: TGTGCCAGTAGTAAAGGACAGGGAGGGAACACTGAAGCTTTCTTT

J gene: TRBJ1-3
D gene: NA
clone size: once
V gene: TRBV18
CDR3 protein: CASSPPTVYGNTIYF
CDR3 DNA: TGTGCCAGCTCACCACCGACAGTTTACGGAAACACCATATATTTT

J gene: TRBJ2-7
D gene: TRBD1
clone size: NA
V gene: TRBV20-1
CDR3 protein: CSASQDRGYEQYF
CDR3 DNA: TGCAGTGCTAGTCAGGACAGGGGCTACGAGCAGTACTTC

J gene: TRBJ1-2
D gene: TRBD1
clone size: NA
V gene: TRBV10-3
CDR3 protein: CATEGDSLSGYTF
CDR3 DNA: TGTGCCACCGAAGGGGACAGTTTAAGTGGCTACACCTTC

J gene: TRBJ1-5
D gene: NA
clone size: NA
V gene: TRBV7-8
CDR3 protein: CASSPQTGYQPQHF
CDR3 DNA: TGTGCCAGCAGCCCGCAAACAGGGTATCAGCCCCAGCATTTT

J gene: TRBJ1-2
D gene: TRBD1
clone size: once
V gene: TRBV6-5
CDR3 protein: CASSYGTANYGYTF
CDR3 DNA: TGTGCCAGCAGTTACGGGACAGCAAACTATGGCTACACCTTC

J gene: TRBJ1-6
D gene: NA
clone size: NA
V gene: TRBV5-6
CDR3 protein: CASSLAPVYNSPLHF
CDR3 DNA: TGTGCCAGCAGCTTGGCCCCAGTTTATAATTCACCCCTCCACTTT

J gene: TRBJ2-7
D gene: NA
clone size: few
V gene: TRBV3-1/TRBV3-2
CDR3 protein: CASSQPRGSEQYF
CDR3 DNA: TGTGCCAGCAGCCAACCCAGGGGAAGTGAGCAGTACTTC

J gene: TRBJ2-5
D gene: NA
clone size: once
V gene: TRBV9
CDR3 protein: CASSMGQQETQYF
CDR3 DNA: TGTGCCAGCAGCATGGGGCAGCAGGAGACCCAGTACTTC

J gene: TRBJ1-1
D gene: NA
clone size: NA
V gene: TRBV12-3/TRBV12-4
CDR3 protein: CASSSRRSEAFF
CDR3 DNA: TGTGCCAGCAGTTCAAGGCGGAGTGAAGCTTTCTTT

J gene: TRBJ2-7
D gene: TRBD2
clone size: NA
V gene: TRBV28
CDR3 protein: CASTRGGTSGVYEQYF
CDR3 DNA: TGTGCCAGCACCCGGGGAGGGACTAGCGGGGTATACGAGCAGTACTTC

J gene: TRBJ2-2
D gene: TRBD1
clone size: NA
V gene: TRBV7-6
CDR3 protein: CASSPRTGGTGELFF
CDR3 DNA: TGTGCCAGCAGCCCTAGGACAGGGGGGACCGGGGAGCTGTTTTTT

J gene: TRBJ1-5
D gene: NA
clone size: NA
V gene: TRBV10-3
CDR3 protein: CAISDGHGNQPQHF
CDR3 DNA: TGTGCCATCAGTGACGGACACGGCAATCAGCCCCAGCATTTT

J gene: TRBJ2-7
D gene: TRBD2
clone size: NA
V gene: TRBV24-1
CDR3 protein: CATSDSWARAGDEQYF
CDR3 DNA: TGTGCCACCAGTGATTCCTGGGCCAGGGCGGGAGACGAGCAGTACTTC

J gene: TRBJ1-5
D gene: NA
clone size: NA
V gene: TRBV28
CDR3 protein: CASSPIQGIRGQPQHF
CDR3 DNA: TGTGCCAGCAGTCCTATACAGGGAATCAGGGGTCAGCCCCAGCATTTT

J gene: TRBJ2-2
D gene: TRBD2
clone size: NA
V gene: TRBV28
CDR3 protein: CASSLRLAGGRRTGELFF
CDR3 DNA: TGTGCCAGCAGTTTACGGCTAGCGGGAGGCCGGAGGACCGGGGAGCTGTTTTTT

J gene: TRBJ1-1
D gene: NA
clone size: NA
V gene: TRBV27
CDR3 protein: CASSPREWGNTEAFF
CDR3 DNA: TGTGCCAGCAGTCCCCGAGAGTGGGGCAACACTGAAGCTTTCTTT

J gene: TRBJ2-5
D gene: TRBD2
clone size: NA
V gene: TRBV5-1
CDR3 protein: CASSLGLAGLSETQYF
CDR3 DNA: TGCGCCAGCAGCTTGGGGCTAGCGGGCTTGTCAGAGACCCAGTACTTC

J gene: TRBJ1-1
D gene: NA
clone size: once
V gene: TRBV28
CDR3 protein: CASRQTDTEAFF
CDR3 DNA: TGTGCCAGCAGGCAGACAGACACTGAAGCTTTCTTT

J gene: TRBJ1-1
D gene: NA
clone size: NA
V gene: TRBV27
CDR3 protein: CASSFLPQGQNTEAFF
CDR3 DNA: TGTGCCAGCAGTTTCCTACCCCAGGGCCAGAACACTGAAGCTTTCTTT

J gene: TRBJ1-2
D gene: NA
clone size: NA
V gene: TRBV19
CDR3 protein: CASSINLDNYGYTF
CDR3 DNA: TGTGCCAGTAGTATCAACCTAGACAACTATGGCTACACCTTC

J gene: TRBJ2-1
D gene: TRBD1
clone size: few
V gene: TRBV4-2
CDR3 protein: CASSLPGTGDWNEQFF
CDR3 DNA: TGTGCCAGCAGCCTCCCGGGGACAGGGGATTGGAATGAGCAGTTCTTC

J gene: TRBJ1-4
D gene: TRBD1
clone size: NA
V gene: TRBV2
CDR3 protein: CASMGTAATNEKLFF
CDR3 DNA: TGTGCCAGCATGGGGACAGCCGCAACTAATGAAAAACTGTTTTTT

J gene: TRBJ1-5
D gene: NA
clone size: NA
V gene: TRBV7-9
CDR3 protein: CASSADRPYSNQPQHF
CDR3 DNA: TGTGCCAGCAGCGCAGACAGGCCTTATAGCAATCAGCCCCAGCATTTT

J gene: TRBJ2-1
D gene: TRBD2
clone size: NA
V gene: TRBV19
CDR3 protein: CASSIDWLAGAGEQFF
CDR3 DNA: TGTGCCAGTAGTATAGATTGGCTAGCGGGAGCGGGTGAGCAGTTCTTC

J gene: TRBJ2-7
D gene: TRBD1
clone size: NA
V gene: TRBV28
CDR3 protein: CASSFAGGSYEQYF
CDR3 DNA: TGTGCCAGCAGTTTCGCAGGGGGCTCCTACGAGCAGTACTTC

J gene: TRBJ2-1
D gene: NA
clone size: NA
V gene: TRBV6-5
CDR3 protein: CASSYSWTKGNEQFF
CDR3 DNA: TGTGCCAGCAGTTACTCCTGGACAAAGGGGAATGAGCAGTTCTTC

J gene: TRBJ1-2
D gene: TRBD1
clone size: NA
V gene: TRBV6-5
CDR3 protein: CASSGQGDYGYTF
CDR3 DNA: TGTGCCAGCAGCGGACAGGGCGACTATGGCTACACCTTC

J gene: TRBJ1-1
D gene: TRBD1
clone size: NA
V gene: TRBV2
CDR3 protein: CASSVDRAEAFF
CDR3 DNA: TGTGCCAGCAGTGTGGACAGGGCGGAAGCTTTCTTT

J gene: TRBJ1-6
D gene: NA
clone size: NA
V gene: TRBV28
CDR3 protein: CASSDNLNSPLHF
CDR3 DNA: TGTGCCAGCAGCGACAACCTCAATTCACCCCTCCACTTT

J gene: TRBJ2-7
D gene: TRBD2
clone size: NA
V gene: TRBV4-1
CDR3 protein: CASSQESSPLEWREPSYEQYF
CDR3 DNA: TGCGCCAGCAGCCAAGAGTCATCGCCCCTAGAGTGGCGGGAGCCCTCCTACGAGCAGTACTTC

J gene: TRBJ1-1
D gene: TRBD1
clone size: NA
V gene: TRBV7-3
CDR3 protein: CASSLIRDRRNTEAFF
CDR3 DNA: TGTGCCAGCAGCTTAATAAGGGACAGGCGAAACACTGAAGCTTTCTTT

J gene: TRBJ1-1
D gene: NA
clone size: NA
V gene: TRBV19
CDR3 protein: CASSIWGPERAFF
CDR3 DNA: TGTGCCAGTAGTATATGGGGCCCGGAACGAGCTTTCTTT

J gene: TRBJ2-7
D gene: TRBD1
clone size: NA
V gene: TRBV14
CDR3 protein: CASSLIDRGYEQYF
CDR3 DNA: TGTGCCAGCAGCCTGATCGACAGGGGCTACGAGCAGTACTTC

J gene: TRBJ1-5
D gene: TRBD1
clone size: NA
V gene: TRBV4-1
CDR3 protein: CASDEGTGGNPAPQHF
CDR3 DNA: TGCGCCAGCGATGAGGGGACAGGTGGGAACCCAGCGCCCCAGCATTTT

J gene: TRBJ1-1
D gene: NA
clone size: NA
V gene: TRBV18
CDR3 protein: CASSVDIRNTEAFF
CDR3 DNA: TGTGCCAGCTCAGTTGACATACGGAACACTGAAGCTTTCTTT

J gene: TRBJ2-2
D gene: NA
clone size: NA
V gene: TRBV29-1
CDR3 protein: CSVLGDAHTGELFF
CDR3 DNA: TGCAGCGTCCTCGGAGATGCCCACACCGGGGAGCTGTTTTTT

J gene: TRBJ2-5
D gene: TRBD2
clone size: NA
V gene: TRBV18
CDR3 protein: CASSSSGGEETQYF
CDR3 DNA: TGTGCCAGCTCAAGCAGCGGGGGAGAAGAGACCCAGTACTTC

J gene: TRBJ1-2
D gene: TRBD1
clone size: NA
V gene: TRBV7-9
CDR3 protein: CASSLTGGYGYTF
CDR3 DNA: TGTGCCAGCAGCTTGACAGGGGGCTATGGCTACACCTTC

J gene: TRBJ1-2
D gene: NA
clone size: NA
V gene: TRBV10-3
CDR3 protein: CAISESANYGYTF
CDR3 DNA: TGTGCCATCAGTGAGTCAGCGAACTATGGCTACACCTTC

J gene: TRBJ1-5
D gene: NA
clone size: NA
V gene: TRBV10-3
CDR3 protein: CAISDSGRSNQPQHF
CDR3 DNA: TGTGCCATCAGTGATTCGGGGAGGAGCAATCAGCCCCAGCATTTT

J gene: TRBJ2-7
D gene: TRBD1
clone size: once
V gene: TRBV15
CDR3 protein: CATSRTGTGVHEQYF
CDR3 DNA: TGTGCCACCAGCAGAACCGGGACAGGGGTCCACGAGCAGTACTTC

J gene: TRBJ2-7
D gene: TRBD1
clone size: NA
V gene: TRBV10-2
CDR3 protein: CASRSTGAFPEQYF
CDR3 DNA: TGCGCCAGCAGATCGACAGGGGCCTTTCCCGAGCAGTACTTC

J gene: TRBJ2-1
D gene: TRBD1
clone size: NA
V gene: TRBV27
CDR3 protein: CASSFGSGTGVDEQFF
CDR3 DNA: TGTGCCAGCAGTTTTGGATCCGGGACAGGGGTCGATGAGCAGTTCTTC

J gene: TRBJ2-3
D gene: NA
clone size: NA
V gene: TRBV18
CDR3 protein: CASSQTGSDTQYF
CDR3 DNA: TGTGCCAGCTCACAAACGGGTTCAGATACGCAGTATTTT

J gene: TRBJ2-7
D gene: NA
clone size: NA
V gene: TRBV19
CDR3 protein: CASGQGPYEQYF
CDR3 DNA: TGTGCCAGTGGGCAGGGCCCCTACGAGCAGTACTTC

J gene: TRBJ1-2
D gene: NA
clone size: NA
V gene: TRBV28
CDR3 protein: CASSSTLNYGYTF
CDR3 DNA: TGTGCCAGCAGTTCCACTCTCAACTATGGCTACACCTTC